This T cell receptor (beta chain) was identified in a study of cytomegalovirus exposure and HLA in healthy donors. Study conclusions and caveats: In a later analysis, a missense DCLRE1C variant was linked to TCR beta V- and J-gene trimming. An analysis was carried out at a later point. It showed that HLA-associated TCR beta chains were more clonally expanded than equally common non-associated chains. The authors excluded some V segments, including TRBV6-2 and TRBV6-3, as indistinguishable. Most of the TCR beta V segments (in an earlier analysis) were productive either about 87% or about 30% of the time.

PCR primers comprised 60 Vbeta and 13 Jbeta primers. Sequenced by immunoSEQ multiplex PCR; TCRdb stores in-frame clones only, minus some. Of more than 95,000 clones listed, roughly 80% are singletons. The table lists this clone with a few counts. Its antigen is currently unknown. The V segment lost 4 bases and the J segment 8 bases; nucleotides outside the gene matches: 10. The CDR3 covers 15 residues. Material for sequencing was PBMCs. V usage is TRBV5-7 and J usage is TRBJ1-4, with 8 bases identical to TRBD1. TRBV5-7 has ORF status, its function being uncertain. The receptor's source is a young man in good health and CMV-seropositive. This CDR3 is CASSQYQGAREKLFF. Here the CDR3 DNA reads TGTGCCAGCAGCCAATACCAGGGGGCGCGGGAAAAACTGTTTTTT.